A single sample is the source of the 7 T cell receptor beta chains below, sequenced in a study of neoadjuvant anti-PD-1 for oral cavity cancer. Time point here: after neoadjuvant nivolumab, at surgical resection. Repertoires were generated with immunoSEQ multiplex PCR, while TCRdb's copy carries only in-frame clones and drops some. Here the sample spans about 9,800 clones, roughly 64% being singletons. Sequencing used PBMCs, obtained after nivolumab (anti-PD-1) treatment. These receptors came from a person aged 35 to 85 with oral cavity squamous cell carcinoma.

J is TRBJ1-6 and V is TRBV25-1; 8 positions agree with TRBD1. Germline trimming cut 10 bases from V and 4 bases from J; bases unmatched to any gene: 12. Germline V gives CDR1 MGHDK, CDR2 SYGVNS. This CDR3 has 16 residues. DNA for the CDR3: TGTGCCACCGAAGACGGGACAGGCAATTATAATTCACCCCTCCACTTT. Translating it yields CATEDGTGNYNSPLHF.

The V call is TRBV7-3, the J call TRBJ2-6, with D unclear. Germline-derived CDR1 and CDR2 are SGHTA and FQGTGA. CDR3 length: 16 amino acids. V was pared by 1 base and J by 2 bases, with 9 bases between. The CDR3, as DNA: TGTGCCAGCAGCTTAAGGTCAGGAACTGGGGCCAACGTCCTGACTTTC. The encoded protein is CASSLRSGTGANVLTF.

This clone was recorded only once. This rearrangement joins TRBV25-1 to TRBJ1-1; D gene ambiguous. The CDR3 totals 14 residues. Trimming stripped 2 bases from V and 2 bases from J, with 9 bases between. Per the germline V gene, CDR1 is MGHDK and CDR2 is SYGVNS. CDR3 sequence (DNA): TGTGCCAGCAGTGAACTGAACCTTAACACTGAAGCTTTCTTT. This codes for CASSELNLNTEAFF.

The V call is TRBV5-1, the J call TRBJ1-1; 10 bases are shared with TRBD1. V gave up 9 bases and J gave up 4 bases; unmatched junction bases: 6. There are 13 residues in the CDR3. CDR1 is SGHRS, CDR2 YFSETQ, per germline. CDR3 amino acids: CATRQGAATEAFF. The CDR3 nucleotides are TGCGCCACTCGACAGGGGGCGGCCACTGAAGCTTTCTTT.

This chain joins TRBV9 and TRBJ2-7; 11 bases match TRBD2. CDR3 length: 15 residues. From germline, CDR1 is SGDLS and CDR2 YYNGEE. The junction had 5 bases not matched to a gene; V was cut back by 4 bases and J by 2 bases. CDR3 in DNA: TGTGCCAGCAGCTTCGGGACTAGCGGAACCTACGAGCAGTACTTC. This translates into CASSFGTSGTYEQYF.

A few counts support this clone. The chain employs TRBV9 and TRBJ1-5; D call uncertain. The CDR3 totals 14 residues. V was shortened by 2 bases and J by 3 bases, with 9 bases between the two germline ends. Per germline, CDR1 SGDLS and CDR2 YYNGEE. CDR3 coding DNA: TGTGCCAGCAGCGTCGGTGGCCCCAATCAGCCCCAGCATTTT. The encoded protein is CASSVGGPNQPQHF.

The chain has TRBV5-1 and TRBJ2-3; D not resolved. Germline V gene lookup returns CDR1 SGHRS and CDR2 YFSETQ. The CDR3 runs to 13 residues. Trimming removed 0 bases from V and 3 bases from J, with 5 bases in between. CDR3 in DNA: TGCGCCAGCAGCTTGGGTAGGACAGATACGCAGTATTTT. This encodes CASSLGRTDTQYF.